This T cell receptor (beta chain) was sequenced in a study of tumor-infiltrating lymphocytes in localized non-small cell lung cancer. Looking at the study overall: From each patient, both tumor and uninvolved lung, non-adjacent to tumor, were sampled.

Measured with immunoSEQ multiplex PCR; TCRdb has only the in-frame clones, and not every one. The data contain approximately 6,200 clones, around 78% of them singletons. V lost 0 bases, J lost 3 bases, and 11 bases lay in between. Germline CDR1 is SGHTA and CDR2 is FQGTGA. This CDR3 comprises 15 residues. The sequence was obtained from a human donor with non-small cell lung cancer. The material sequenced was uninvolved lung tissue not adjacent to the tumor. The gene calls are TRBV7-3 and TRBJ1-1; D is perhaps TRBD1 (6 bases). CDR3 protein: CASSLTGAGDTEAFF. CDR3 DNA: TGTGCCAGCAGCTTAACAGGCGCAGGGGACACTGAAGCTTTCTTT.